A selection of T cell receptor beta chains follows, all from one sample in a study of response to subunit inactivated influenza vaccine. One entry per CDR3 protein results from TCRdb running MiXCR on the RT-PCR reads. Here the sample spans about 520,000 distinct CDR3 sequences, 11% being singletons. Material: PBMCs from blood, obtained 40 to 50 days after vaccination. Every receptor here comes from a man aged 50 to 59 who received an inactivated influenza vaccine. Each CDR3 is given with its conserved first and last residue. Fields, in order: D gene, J gene, V gene, clone size, CDR3 protein, CDR3 DNA. A D gene is named only where the DNA matches it firmly. Not all rows give a size; the values are once, few, many and, for expanded clones, a class.

D: .; J: TRBJ1-3; V: TRBV7-9; size: .; CDR3: CATTRALGPLPGNTIYF; DNA: TGTGCCACCACAAGGGCCCTGGGCCCCCTCCCTGGAAACACCATATATTTT
D: TRBD1; J: TRBJ1-4; V: TRBV4-1; size: .; CDR3: CASSRPGTGGEKLFF; DNA: TGCGCCAGCAGCCGCCCCGGGACAGGAGGTGAAAAACTGTTTTTT
D: TRBD2; J: TRBJ2-1; V: TRBV11-1; size: .; CDR3: CASSLLALCGGVEQFF; DNA: TGTGCCAGCAGCTTACTTGCTCTTTGCGGGGGGGTGGAGCAGTTCTTC
D: .; J: TRBJ2-2; V: TRBV29-1; size: few; CDR3: CSATGGPGELFF; DNA: TGCAGCGCCACAGGAGGGCCCGGGGAGCTGTTTTTT
D: .; J: TRBJ2-3; V: TRBV29-1; size: .; CDR3: CSASAAPSDTQYF; DNA: TGCAGCGCTTCGGCGGCGCCGTCAGATACGCAGTATTTT
D: .; J: TRBJ2-3; V: TRBV7-2; size: many; CDR3: CASSSTWGVSSTDTQYF; DNA: TGTGCCAGCAGCTCCACGTGGGGGGTATCGAGCACAGATACGCAGTATTTT
D: TRBD2; J: TRBJ2-3; V: TRBV9; size: .; CDR3: CASSPFTSGGLADTQYF; DNA: TGTGCCAGCAGCCCCTTTACTAGCGGGGGGCTCGCAGATACGCAGTATTTT
D: .; J: TRBJ2-3; V: TRBV12-3/TRBV12-4; size: .; CDR3: CASKGSTDTQYF; DNA: TGTGCCAGTAAGGGGAGTACAGATACGCAGTATTTT
D: TRBD2; J: TRBJ2-3; V: TRBV7-6; size: few; CDR3: CASSPGTSGNTDTQYF; DNA: TGTGCCAGCAGCCCAGGGACTAGCGGGAACACAGATACGCAGTATTTT
D: TRBD1; J: TRBJ2-1; V: TRBV7-3; size: .; CDR3: CASSLTAGGSYNEQFF; DNA: TGTGCCAGCAGCTTAACCGCAGGGGGCTCCTACAATGAGCAGTTCTTC
D: .; J: TRBJ2-3; V: TRBV12-3/TRBV12-4; size: .; CDR3: CASSLWGQISGTDTQYF; DNA: TGTGCCAGCAGTTTATGGGGTCAGATTTCGGGCACAGATACGCAGTATTTT
D: TRBD2; J: TRBJ2-1; V: TRBV6-2/TRBV6-3; size: .; CDR3: CASRPGRVQTYNEQFF; DNA: TGTGCCAGCAGGCCAGGGAGGGTCCAAACGTACAATGAGCAGTTCTTC
D: .; J: TRBJ2-1; V: TRBV5-1; size: .; CDR3: CASSYGRNNEQFF; DNA: TGCGCCAGCAGCTACGGACGGAACAATGAGCAGTTCTTC
D: .; J: TRBJ2-5; V: TRBV7-2; size: .; CDR3: CASSWGARETQYF; DNA: TGTGCCAGCAGCTGGGGGGCGAGGGAGACCCAGTACTTC
D: .; J: TRBJ1-4; V: TRBV5-1; size: .; CDR3: CASSFMGATNEKLFF; DNA: TGCGCCAGCAGCTTCATGGGAGCAACTAATGAAAAACTGTTTTTT
D: .; J: TRBJ2-3; V: TRBV5-1; size: .; CDR3: CASSLRGAGSTDTQYF; DNA: TGCGCCAGCAGCTTGAGAGGGGCAGGAAGCACAGATACGCAGTATTTT
D: .; J: TRBJ2-3; V: TRBV24-1; size: few; CDR3: CATSDGRVAFTDTQYF; DNA: TGTGCCACCAGTGATGGCAGGGTTGCGTTCACAGATACGCAGTATTTT
D: .; J: TRBJ1-2; V: TRBV10-3; size: once; CDR3: CAISESNNKNYGYTF; DNA: TGTGCCATCAGTGAGTCGAATAACAAGAACTATGGCTACACCTTC
D: .; J: TRBJ2-7; V: TRBV18; size: few; CDR3: CASSPPQRSAYEQYF; DNA: TGTGCCAGCTCACCACCCCAGCGGAGCGCCTACGAGCAGTACTTC
D: TRBD1; J: TRBJ2-2; V: TRBV24-1; size: many; CDR3: CATSEAGTGVTGELFF; DNA: TGTGCCACCAGTGAGGCCGGGACAGGGGTGACCGGGGAGCTGTTTTTT
D: .; J: TRBJ1-5; V: TRBV4-2; size: .; CDR3: CASSRGHRGSNQPQHF; DNA: TGTGCCAGCAGCCGCGGACATCGGGGCAGCAATCAGCCCCAGCATTTT
D: .; J: TRBJ2-3; V: TRBV28; size: few; CDR3: CASSFPGRFDTDTQYF; DNA: TGTGCCAGCAGTTTCCCGGGTCGTTTCGACACAGATACGCAGTATTTT
D: .; J: TRBJ2-1; V: TRBV4-3; size: many; CDR3: CASSQGGTDNEQFF; DNA: TGCGCCAGCAGCCAAGGTGGGACGGACAATGAGCAGTTCTTC
D: .; J: TRBJ2-7; V: TRBV7-9; size: .; CDR3: CASTNRDRAYEQYF; DNA: TGTGCCAGCACCAATAGGGACCGGGCCTACGAGCAGTACTTC
D: TRBD1; J: TRBJ1-2; V: TRBV20-1; size: few; CDR3: CSAIRDRVSYGYTF; DNA: TGCAGTGCTATCCGGGACAGGGTGAGCTATGGCTACACCTTC
D: TRBD2; J: TRBJ2-3; V: TRBV20-1; size: many; CDR3: CSARDWGRTSGISPDTQYF; DNA: TGCAGTGCTAGAGATTGGGGAAGGACTAGCGGGATTTCCCCAGATACGCAGTATTTT
D: .; J: TRBJ2-6; V: TRBV12-3/TRBV12-4; size: many; CDR3: CASSFRGGANVLTF; DNA: TGTGCCAGCAGTTTTCGAGGAGGGGCCAACGTCCTGACTTTC
D: .; J: TRBJ2-7; V: TRBV7-2; size: few; CDR3: CASSLRDTYEQYF; DNA: TGTGCCAGCAGCTTAAGGGACACCTACGAGCAGTACTTC
D: .; J: TRBJ1-1; V: TRBV20-1; size: many; CDR3: CSASHQTMNTEAFF; DNA: TGCAGTGCTAGTCATCAGACCATGAACACTGAAGCTTTCTTT
D: .; J: TRBJ1-3; V: TRBV12-3/TRBV12-4; size: many; CDR3: CASSFLGASGNTIYF; DNA: TGTGCCAGCAGTTTTCTCGGGGCCTCTGGAAACACCATATATTTT
D: .; J: TRBJ1-5; V: TRBV7-2; size: many; CDR3: CASSLLGGQPQHF; DNA: TGTGCCAGCAGCTTATTAGGGGGTCAGCCCCAGCATTTT
D: TRBD2; J: TRBJ2-5; V: TRBV7-9; size: .; CDR3: CASSFKGGRAQETQYF; DNA: TGTGCCAGCAGCTTTAAGGGCGGGAGGGCCCAAGAGACCCAGTACTTC
D: TRBD2; J: TRBJ2-5; V: TRBV5-6; size: few; CDR3: CASGFLAGGGKTQYF; DNA: TGTGCCAGCGGGTTTTTAGCGGGAGGTGGAAAGACCCAGTACTTC
D: .; J: TRBJ2-5; V: TRBV11-2; size: .; CDR3: CASSLDFSVSTKETQYF; DNA: TGTGCCAGCAGCTTAGATTTTAGTGTCAGTACGAAAGAGACCCAGTACTTC
D: .; J: TRBJ2-6; V: TRBV10-3; size: many; CDR3: CAISDAGANVLTF; DNA: TGTGCCATCAGTGATGCTGGGGCCAACGTCCTGACTTTC
D: TRBD2; J: TRBJ2-1; V: TRBV4-1; size: few; CDR3: CASSQISPMWTSGGKNEQFF; DNA: TGCGCCAGCAGCCAAATATCCCCTATGTGGACTAGCGGGGGTAAGAATGAGCAGTTCTTC
D: .; J: TRBJ1-6; V: TRBV10-3; size: .; CDR3: CAIKDEWNNSPLHF; DNA: TGTGCCATCAAGGACGAGTGGAATAATTCACCCCTCCACTTT
D: TRBD1; J: TRBJ2-7; V: TRBV10-3; size: .; CDR3: CAIRDRAPTYEQYF; DNA: TGTGCCATCAGGGACAGGGCCCCGACCTACGAGCAGTACTTC
D: TRBD1; J: TRBJ1-4; V: TRBV6-1; size: few; CDR3: CASSEPGGDEKLFF; DNA: TGTGCCAGCAGTGAACCAGGGGGGGATGAAAAACTGTTTTTT
D: TRBD2; J: TRBJ2-7; V: TRBV6-2/TRBV6-3; size: few; CDR3: CASSLGLAESYEQYF; DNA: TGTGCCAGCAGCCTGGGACTAGCGGAATCCTACGAGCAGTACTTC
D: .; J: TRBJ1-4; V: TRBV6-1; size: few; CDR3: CASSARSYPEKLFF; DNA: TGTGCCAGCAGTGCCCGTTCCTATCCAGAAAAACTGTTTTTT
D: .; J: TRBJ1-6; V: TRBV12-3/TRBV12-4; size: many; CDR3: CASSTGYNSPLHF; DNA: TGTGCCAGCAGTACAGGTTATAATTCACCCCTCCACTTT
D: .; J: TRBJ2-1; V: TRBV6-1; size: many; CDR3: CASSRAGVAEQFF; DNA: TGTGCCAGCAGTAGGGCCGGGGTCGCTGAGCAGTTCTTC
D: .; J: TRBJ2-7; V: TRBV4-1; size: many; CDR3: CASSQFSGYEQYF; DNA: TGCGCCAGCAGCCAATTTAGCGGCTACGAGCAGTACTTC
D: TRBD2; J: TRBJ2-5; V: TRBV11-2; size: .; CDR3: CASSSPESGGPEGKTQYF; DNA: TGTGCCAGCAGCTCCCCGGAGAGCGGGGGGCCCGAGGGGAAGACCCAGTACTTC
D: .; J: TRBJ2-1; V: TRBV12-3/TRBV12-4; size: few; CDR3: CASRSFNEQFF; DNA: TGTGCCAGCAGGAGTTTCAATGAGCAGTTCTTC
D: TRBD2; J: TRBJ2-3; V: TRBV20-1; size: many; CDR3: CSARSLAGYTDTQYF; DNA: TGCAGTGCTAGAAGCCTAGCGGGGTACACAGATACGCAGTATTTT
D: .; J: TRBJ2-3; V: TRBV5-5; size: .; CDR3: CASSYAPGTDTQYF; DNA: TGTGCCAGCAGCTACGCTCCCGGCACAGATACGCAGTATTTT
D: .; J: TRBJ2-1; V: TRBV5-1; size: .; CDR3: CASSLGSGASSYNEQFF; DNA: TGCGCCAGCAGCTTGGGTAGCGGAGCCAGCTCCTACAATGAGCAGTTCTTC
D: .; J: TRBJ1-5; V: TRBV24-1; size: .; CDR3: CATSDSFGRGNQPQHF; DNA: TGTGCCACCAGTGATTCTTTCGGCCGGGGCAATCAGCCCCAGCATTTT
D: .; J: TRBJ1-1; V: TRBV7-9; size: many; CDR3: CASSPKIRIGTEAFF; DNA: TGTGCCAGCAGCCCAAAGATTCGAATAGGCACTGAAGCTTTCTTT